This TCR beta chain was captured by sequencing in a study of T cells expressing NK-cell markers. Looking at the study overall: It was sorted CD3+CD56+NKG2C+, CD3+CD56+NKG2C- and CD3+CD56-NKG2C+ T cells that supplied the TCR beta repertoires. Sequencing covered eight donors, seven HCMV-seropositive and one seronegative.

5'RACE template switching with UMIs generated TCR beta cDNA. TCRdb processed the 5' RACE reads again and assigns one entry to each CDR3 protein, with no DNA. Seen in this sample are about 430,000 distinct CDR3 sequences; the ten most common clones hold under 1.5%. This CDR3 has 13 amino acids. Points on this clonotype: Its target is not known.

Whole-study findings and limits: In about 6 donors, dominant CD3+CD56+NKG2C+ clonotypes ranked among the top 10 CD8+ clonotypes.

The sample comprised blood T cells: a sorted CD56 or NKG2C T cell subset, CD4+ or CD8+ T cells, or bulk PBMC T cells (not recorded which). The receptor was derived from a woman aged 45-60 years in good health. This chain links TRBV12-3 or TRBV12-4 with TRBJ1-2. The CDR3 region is CASSSIGTHGYTF.